This T cell receptor beta chain was sequenced during a study of blood T cell repertoires in COVID-19. Study details: PBMCs, B-cell-depleted T cells, or T cells provided the cDNA or gDNA that made up the material.

TCRdb keeps only in-frame clones here, not all; method: immunoSEQ multiplex PCR. Among under 550,000 clones listed, about 87% were seen once. CDR1 is SGHKS, CDR2 YYEKEE, per germline (reference sequence). V lost 4 bases and J lost 7; bases outside the gene matches: 10. The length of the CDR3 is 16 residues. The clonotype originates from a man between 18 and 35 years old with COVID-19, enrolled during active disease. The sequencing input was peripheral blood. The chain employs TRBV5-5 and TRBJ2-1; 11 bases line up with TRBD1. The CDR3 protein is CASSPWTGGLSNEQFF. CDR3 in DNA: TGTGCCAGCAGCCCGTGGACAGGGGGCCTTTCGAATGAGCAGTTCTTC.